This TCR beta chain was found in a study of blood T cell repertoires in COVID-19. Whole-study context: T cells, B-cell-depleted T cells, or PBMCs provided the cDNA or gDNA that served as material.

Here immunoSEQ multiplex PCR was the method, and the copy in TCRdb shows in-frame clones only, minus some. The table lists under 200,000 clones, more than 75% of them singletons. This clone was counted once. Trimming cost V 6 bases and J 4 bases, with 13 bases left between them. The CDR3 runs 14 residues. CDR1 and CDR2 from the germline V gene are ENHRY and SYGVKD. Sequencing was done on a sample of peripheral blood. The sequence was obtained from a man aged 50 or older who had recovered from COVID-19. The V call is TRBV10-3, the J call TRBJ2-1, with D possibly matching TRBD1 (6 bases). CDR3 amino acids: CAISHLDRYNEQFF. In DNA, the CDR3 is TGTGCCATCAGCCACCTGGACAGATACAATGAGCAGTTCTTC.